The next 2 T cell receptor beta chains were all read from a single sample in a study of vaccination and CD4 T cells after COVID-19. The treatment: roughly ten-day PBMC culture with coronavirus spike peptide pools or control peptides (ViraFEST assay). Sequencing of DNA taken from cultured CD4+ T cells relied on the Oncomine TCR Beta short-read assay. TCRdb passed the PCR reads through MiXCR, listing each CDR3 protein once. This sample has approximately 20,000 distinct CDR3 sequences; roughly 31% occur once, and the top ten carry 15%. No antigens are known for them. Sequencing was done on a sample of cultured CD4+ T cells from blood. The receptor source for this set is a human donor with COVID-19.

This clonotype occurred a few times. The V gene is TRBV6-1, the J gene TRBJ2-5; 10 nucleotides align to TRBD2. The germline V gene encodes CDR1 MNHNS and CDR2 SASEGT. V shed 1 base, J shed 3 bases, and the junction held 8 bases outside the gene matches. The CDR3 consists of 17 residues. The CDR3 region has the DNA TGTGCCAGCAGTGAAGGTGTTAGCGGGGGGAGAAAAGAGACCCAGTACTTC. It specifies CASSEGVSGGRKETQYF.

This clonotype showed up just once. V usage is TRBV5-1 and J usage is TRBJ2-2; weak D call: TRBD2 (6 bases). The germline V and J ends were trimmed by 7 bases and 1 base, with 11 bases remaining between them. In germline, CDR1 is SGHRS, CDR2 YFSETQ. CDR3 size: 14 residues. The CDR3 DNA reads as TGCGCCAGCGCACTCGGGGGGAACACCGGGGAGCTGTTTTTT. Its protein product is CASALGGNTGELFF.